This T cell receptor beta chain was recovered during a study of blood T cells in healthy people across ages. V was pared by 5 bases and J by 2 bases, with 13 bases of the junction left unmatched. The germline CDR1 and CDR2 sequences are SEHNR and FQNEAQ (reference sequence). This CDR3 comprises 17 residues. A second PCR, run for roughly 7 to 11 cycles, used a sample-barcoded 5' primer plus a J-beta primer mix. TCRdb reprocessed the 5' RACE reads with MiXCR, giving one entry per CDR3 protein. This table has fewer than 950,000 distinct CDR3 sequences, roughly 40% appearing once. The rearrangement links TRBV7-9 to TRBJ2-3; 7 nucleotides agree with TRBD1. The TCR comes from a young man in good health. Sequencing was done on a sample of blood. CDR3 sequence reads: CASSTPLTGLDTDTQYF. In DNA form, the CDR3 reads TGTGCCAGCAGCACCCCTTTGACAGGGCTTGACACAGATACGCAGTATTTT. Drawing the rest from reference TRBV7-9 and TRBJ2-3, the complete variable domain is DTGVSQNPRHKITKRGQNVTFRCDPISEHNRLYWYRQTLGQGPEFLTYFQNEAQLEKSRLLSDRFSAERPKGSFSTLEIQRTEQGDSAMYLCASSTPLTGLDTDTQYFGPGTRLTVL.